This T cell receptor beta chain was recorded in a study of CD8+CD57+ T cells in acquired aplastic anemia. Broader study findings: Between patients and controls, CD8+ Simpson's diversity did not vary significantly.

Genomic DNA, the template, was used for profiling of the TCR beta VDJ and CDR3. TCRdb recomputed calls from the reads with MiXCR, one row per CDR3 protein. The table records around 200,000 distinct CDR3 sequences, nearly 65% of them present only once. In its sample, this clonotype was seen once. Its target is not known. The authors sequenced patients whose flow cytometry had shown CD8+CD57+ cell expansion. The sequenced material came from sorted CD4+, CD8+, or CD8+CD57+ T cells (not recorded which) from PBMCs. The receptor's source is a human donor with aplastic anemia.

The CDR3 DNA is TGTGCCAGTAGTACCGGAGTGATAAATGAGCAGTTCTTC. Amino acid sequence: CASSTGVINEQFF. The gene calls are TRBV19 and TRBJ2-1; D is undetermined. The CDR3 extends over 13 amino acids. The germline V and J ends were trimmed by 4 bases and 7 bases, with 11 bases remaining between them. Germline values: CDR1 LNHDA, CDR2 SQIVND (reference sequence).